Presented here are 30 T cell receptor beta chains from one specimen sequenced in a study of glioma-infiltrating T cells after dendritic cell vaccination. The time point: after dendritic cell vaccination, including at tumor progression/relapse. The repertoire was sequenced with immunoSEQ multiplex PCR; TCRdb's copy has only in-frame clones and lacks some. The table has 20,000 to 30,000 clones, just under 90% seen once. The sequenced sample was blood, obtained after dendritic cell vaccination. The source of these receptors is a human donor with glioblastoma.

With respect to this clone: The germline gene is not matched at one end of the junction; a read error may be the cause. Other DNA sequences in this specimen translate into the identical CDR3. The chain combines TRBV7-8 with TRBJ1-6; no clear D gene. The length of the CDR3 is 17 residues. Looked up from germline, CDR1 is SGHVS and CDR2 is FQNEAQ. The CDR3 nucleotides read TGTGCCAGCAAGTTGGCAGGAACCAACTCCTATAATTCCCCCCTCCACTTT. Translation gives CASKLAGTNSYNSPLHF.

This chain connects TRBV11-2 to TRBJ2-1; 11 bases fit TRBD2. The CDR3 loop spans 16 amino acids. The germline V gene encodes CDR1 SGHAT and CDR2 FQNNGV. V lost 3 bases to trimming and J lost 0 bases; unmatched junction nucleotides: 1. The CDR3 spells CASSFLAGGSYNEQFF. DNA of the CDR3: TGTGCCAGCAGCTTCCTAGCGGGGGGCTCCTACAATGAGCAGTTCTTC.

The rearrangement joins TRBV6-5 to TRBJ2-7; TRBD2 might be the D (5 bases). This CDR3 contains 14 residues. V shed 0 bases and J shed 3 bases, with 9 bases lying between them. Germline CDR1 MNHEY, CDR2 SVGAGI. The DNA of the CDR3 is TGTGCCAGCAGTTACTCGAGGAGGCACTACGAGCAGTACTTC. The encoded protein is CASSYSRRHYEQYF.

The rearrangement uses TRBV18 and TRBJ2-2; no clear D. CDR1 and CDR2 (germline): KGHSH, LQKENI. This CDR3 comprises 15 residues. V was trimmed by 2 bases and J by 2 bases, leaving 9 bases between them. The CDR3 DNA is TGTGCCAGCTCACCAGACACTTTAAACACCGGGGAGCTGTTTTTT. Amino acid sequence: CASSPDTLNTGELFF.

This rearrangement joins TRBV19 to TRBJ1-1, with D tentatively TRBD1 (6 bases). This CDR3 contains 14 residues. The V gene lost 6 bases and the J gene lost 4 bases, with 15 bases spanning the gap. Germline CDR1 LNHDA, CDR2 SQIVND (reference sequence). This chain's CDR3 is CASRSAGGFTEAFF. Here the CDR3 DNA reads TGTGCCAGTAGATCGGCGGGGGGCTTCACTGAAGCTTTCTTT.

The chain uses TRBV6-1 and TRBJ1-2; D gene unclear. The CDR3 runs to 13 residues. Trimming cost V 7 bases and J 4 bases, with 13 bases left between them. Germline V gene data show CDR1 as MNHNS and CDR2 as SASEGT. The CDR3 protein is CASNKRGTYGYTF. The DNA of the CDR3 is TGTGCCAGCAACAAACGGGGTACCTATGGCTACACCTTC.

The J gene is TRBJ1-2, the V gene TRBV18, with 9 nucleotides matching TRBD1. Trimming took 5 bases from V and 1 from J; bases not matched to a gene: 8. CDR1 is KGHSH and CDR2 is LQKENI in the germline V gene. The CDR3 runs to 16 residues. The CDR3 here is CASSSPPGQGNYGYTF. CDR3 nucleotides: TGTGCCAGCTCATCCCCCCCGGGACAGGGTAACTATGGCTACACCTTC.

The CDR3 DNA reads as TGTGCCAGCAGCTTGGACGGGATCTATGGCTACACCTTC. Its protein is CASSLDGIYGYTF. V is TRBV5-5 and J is TRBJ1-2; D is undetermined. The germline gives CDR1 SGHKS, CDR2 YYEKEE (reference sequence). The CDR3 sequence is 13 residues long. V lost 0 bases and J 4 bases, leaving 7 bases between the germline ends. Looking up the rest from reference TRBV5-5 and TRBJ1-2 gives the full variable domain: DAGVTQSPTHLIKTRGQQVTLRCSPISGHKSVSWYQQVLGQGPQFIFQYYEKEERGRGNFPDRFSARQFPNYSSELNVNALLLGDSALYLCASSLDGIYGYTFGSGTRLTVV.

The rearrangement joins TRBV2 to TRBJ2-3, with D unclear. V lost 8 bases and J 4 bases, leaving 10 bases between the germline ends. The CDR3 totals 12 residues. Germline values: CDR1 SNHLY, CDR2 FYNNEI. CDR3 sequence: CASDRSADTQYF. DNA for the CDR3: TGTGCCAGCGATAGAAGCGCAGATACGCAGTATTTT.

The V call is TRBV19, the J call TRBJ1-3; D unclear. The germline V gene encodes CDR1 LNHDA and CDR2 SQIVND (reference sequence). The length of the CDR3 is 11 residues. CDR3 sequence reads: CAAGSGNTIYF. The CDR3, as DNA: TGTGCGGCAGGCTCTGGAAACACCATATATTTT.

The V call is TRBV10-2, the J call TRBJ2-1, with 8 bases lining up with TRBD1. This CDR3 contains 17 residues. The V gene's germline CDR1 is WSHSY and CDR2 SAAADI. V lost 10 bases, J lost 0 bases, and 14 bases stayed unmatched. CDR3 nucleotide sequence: TGCGCCACCAGGGGGCCCAGGGCGCAAAGCTCCTACAATGAGCAGTTCTTC. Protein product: CATRGPRAQSSYNEQFF.

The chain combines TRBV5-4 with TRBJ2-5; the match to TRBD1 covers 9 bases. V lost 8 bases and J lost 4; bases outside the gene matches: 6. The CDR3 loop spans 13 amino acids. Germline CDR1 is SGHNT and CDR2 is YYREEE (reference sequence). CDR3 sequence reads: CASPGQGGETQYF. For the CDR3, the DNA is TGTGCCAGTCCGGGACAGGGAGGAGAGACCCAGTACTTC.

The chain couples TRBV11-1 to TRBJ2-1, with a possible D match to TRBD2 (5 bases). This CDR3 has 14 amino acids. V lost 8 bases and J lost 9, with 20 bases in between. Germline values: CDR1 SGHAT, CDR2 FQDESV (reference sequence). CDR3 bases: TGTGCCAGCTCCCAGCCTAGCTCCGTAGCTGAGCAGTTCTTC. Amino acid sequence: CASSQPSSVAEQFF.

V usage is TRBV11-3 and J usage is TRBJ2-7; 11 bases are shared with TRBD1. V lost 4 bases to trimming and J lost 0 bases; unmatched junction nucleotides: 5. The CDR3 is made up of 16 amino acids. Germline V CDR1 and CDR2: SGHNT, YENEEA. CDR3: CASSSRTGGLSYEQYF. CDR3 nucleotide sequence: TGTGCCAGCAGCTCAAGGACAGGGGGCCTCTCCTACGAGCAGTACTTC.

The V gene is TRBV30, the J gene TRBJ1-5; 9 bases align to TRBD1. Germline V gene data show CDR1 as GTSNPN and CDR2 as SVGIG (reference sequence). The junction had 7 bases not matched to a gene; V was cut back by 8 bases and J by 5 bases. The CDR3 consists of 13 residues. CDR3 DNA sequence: TGTGCCGGGTCCCGGGACAGGGATCAGCCCCAGCATTTT. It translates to CAGSRDRDQPQHF.

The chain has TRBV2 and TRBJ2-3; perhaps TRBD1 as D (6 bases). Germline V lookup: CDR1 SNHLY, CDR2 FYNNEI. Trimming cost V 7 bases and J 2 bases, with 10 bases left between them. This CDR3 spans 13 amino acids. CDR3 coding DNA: TGTGCCAGCATTAGGGGGTTCACAGATACGCAGTATTTT. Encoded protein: CASIRGFTDTQYF.

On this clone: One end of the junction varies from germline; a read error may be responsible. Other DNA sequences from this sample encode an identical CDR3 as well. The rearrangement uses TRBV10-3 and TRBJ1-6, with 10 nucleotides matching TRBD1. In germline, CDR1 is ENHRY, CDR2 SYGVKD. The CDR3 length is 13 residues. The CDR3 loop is CAIQTGGNSPLHF. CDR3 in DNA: TGTGCCATTCAGACAGGGGGCAATTCCCCCCTCCACTTT.

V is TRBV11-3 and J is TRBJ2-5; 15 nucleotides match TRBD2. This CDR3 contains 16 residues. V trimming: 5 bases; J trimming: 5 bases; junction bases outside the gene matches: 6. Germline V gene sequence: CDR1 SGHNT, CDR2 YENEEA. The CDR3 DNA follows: TGTGCCAGCAGCCGCGGACTAGCGGGGGGGCGGGAGACCCAGTACTTC. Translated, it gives CASSRGLAGGRETQYF.

The CDR3 here is CASSQEREVTDTQYF. CDR3 coding DNA: TGTGCCAGCAGCCAAGAAAGGGAGGTCACAGATACGCAGTATTTT. The gene calls are TRBV4-2 and TRBJ2-3; TRBD2 might be the D (6 bases). The CDR3 consists of 15 residues. V gave up 0 bases and J gave up 2 bases, with 9 bases separating them. Germline V gene lookup returns CDR1 LGHNA and CDR2 YNFKEQ.

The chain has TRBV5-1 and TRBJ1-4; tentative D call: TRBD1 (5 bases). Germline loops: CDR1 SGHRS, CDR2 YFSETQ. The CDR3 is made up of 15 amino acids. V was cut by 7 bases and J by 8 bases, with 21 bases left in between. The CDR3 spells CASAPNGGVGEKLFF. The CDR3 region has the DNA TGCGCCAGCGCTCCTAATGGGGGGGTTGGGGAAAAACTGTTTTTT.

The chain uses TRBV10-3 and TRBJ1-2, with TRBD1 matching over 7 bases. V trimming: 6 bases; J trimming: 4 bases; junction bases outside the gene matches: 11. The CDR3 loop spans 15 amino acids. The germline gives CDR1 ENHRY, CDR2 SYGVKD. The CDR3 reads CAIREGAQVTYGYTF. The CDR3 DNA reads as TGTGCCATCAGGGAGGGGGCGCAGGTGACCTATGGCTACACCTTC.

The CDR3 region is CASSDRGLADLNTQYF. The DNA for the CDR3 is TGTGCCAGCAGTGATAGGGGACTAGCGGACTTGAATACGCAGTATTTT. The V call is TRBV6-1, the J call TRBJ2-3; TRBD2 aligns across 11 bases. The length of the CDR3 is 16 residues. J was trimmed by 7 bases and V by 3 bases; bases with no gene match: 9. The germline V gene encodes CDR1 MNHNS and CDR2 SASEGT.

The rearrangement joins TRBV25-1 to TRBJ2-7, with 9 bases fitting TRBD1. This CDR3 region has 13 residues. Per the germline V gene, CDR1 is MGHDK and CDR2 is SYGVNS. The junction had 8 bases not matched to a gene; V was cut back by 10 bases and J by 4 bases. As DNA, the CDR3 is TGTGCCACCAAGGGGACAGGGACTTACGAGCAGTACTTC. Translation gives CATKGTGTYEQYF.

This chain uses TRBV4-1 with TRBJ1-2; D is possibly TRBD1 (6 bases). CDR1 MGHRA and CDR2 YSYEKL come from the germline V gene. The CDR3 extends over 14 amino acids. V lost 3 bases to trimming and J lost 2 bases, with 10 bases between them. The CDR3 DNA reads TGCGCCAGCAGCCAGGTAGGACAGAACTATGGCTACACCTTC. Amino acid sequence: CASSQVGQNYGYTF.

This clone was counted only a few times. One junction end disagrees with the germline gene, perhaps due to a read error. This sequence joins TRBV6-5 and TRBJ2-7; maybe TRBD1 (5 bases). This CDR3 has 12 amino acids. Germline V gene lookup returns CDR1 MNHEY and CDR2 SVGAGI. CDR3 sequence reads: CASSSAQGWRNF. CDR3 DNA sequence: TGTGCCAGCAGTTCTGCTCAGGGATGGCGGAACTTC.

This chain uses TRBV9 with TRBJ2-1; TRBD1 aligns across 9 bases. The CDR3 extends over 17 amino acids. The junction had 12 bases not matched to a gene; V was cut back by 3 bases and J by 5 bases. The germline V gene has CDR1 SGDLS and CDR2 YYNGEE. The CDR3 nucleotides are TGTGCCAGCAGCGCCGGACAGGGGTTTTTCCAAAACAATGAGCAGTTCTTC. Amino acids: CASSAGQGFFQNNEQFF.

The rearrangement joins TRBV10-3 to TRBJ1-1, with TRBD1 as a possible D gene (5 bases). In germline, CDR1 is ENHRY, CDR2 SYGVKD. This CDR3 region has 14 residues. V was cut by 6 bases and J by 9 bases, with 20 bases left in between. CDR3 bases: TGTGCCATCAGGACAGATTTGGGAACAGTTCAAGCTTTCTTT. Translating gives CAIRTDLGTVQAFF.

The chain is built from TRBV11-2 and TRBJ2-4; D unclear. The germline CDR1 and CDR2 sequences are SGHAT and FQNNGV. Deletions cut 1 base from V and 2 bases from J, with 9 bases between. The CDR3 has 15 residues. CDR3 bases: TGTGCCAGCAGCTTAGTTAGATCCACCAAAAACATTCAGTACTTC. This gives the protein CASSLVRSTKNIQYF.

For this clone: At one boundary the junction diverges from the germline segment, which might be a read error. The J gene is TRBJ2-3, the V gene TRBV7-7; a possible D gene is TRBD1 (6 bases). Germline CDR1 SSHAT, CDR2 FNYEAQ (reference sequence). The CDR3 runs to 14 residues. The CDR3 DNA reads TGTGCTAGCAGCTCCGGGACAAGCACAGATACGCAGTATTTT. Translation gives CASSSGTSTDTQYF.

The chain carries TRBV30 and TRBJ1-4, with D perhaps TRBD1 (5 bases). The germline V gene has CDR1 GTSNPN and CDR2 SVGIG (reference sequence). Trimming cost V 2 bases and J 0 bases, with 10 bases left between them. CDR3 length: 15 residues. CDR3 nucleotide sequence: TGTGCCTGGAGTAGACAGATCGCAACTAATGAAAAACTGTTTTTT. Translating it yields CAWSRQIATNEKLFF.